This TCR beta chain was sequenced for a study of blood T cell repertoires in COVID-19. Looking at the study overall: Sites across the United States, Italy and Spain contributed samples from acute and convalescent COVID-19. Nucleic acid was either cDNA or gDNA, and it came from T cells, B-cell-depleted T cells, or PBMCs.

In the authors' workflow: Quantification of nucleated cells was approximated via reference gene primer amplification. Repertoires were generated with immunoSEQ multiplex PCR, while TCRdb's copy carries only in-frame clones and drops some. That table gives V, J and clone size, and the DNA gave D and trimming. The data show some 200,000 clones, 75% to 90% seen once. The germline V gene has CDR1 MNHEY and CDR2 SMNVEV (reference sequence). This CDR3 comprises 14 residues. Trimming took 6 bases from V and 5 from J, leaving 14 bases between them. Sequenced sample: peripheral blood. This chain connects TRBV27 to TRBJ1-5; possibly TRBD1 for D (6 bases). This TCR was recovered from a woman in her thirties or forties with acute or convalescent COVID-19. In DNA, the CDR3 is TGTGCCAGCAGCATCGCCCAGGGGTATCAGCCCCAGCATTTT. Amino acids: CASSIAQGYQPQHF.